Below, 5 T cell receptor beta chains from the same sample are listed, as sequenced in a study of cytomegalovirus exposure and HLA in healthy donors (dated by TCRdb to about 2017). Library prep was done by the immunoSEQ multiplex PCR assay. The multiplex PCR relied on a mix of 60 forward primers for TCR Vbeta segments and 13 reverse primers for TCR Jbeta segments. Here the immuneACCESS table is served through TCRdb, limited to in-frame sequences with V and J called. Missing clones are a known gap in these copies; in checked studies unresolved V genes cover under half, and the rest lacks a known reason. The sample includes approximately 190,000 clones, with about four fifths observed a single time. The ten largest clones take up 1.5% to 2% of the sample. Sequenced material: PBMCs. These TCRs come from a middle-aged man in good health and CMV-seropositive.

This chain connects TRBV6-1 to TRBJ1-1; 9 bases fit TRBD1. The CDR3 is made up of 13 amino acids. The germline CDR1 and CDR2 sequences are MNHNS and SASEGT. V lost 6 bases, J lost 8 bases, and 7 bases stayed unmatched. For the CDR3, the DNA is TGTGCCAGCAGCAAACAGGGGGCGATGGAAGCTTTCTTT. Protein: CASSKQGAMEAFF.

This chain links TRBV19 with TRBJ2-2, with D perhaps TRBD2 (6 bases). Germline CDR1 reads LNHDA; CDR2 reads SQIVND (reference sequence). V lost 3 bases to trimming and J lost 6 bases, with 11 bases between them. The CDR3 covers 14 residues. CDR3 amino acids: CASSMWEVAGELFF. CDR3 coding DNA: TGTGCCAGTAGTATGTGGGAGGTGGCCGGGGAGCTGTTTTTT.

This clone came up once. The V gene is TRBV5-6, the J gene TRBJ2-2; D may be TRBD1 (5 bases). Trimming stripped 0 bases from V and 5 bases from J, with 11 bases between. Germline assignment: CDR1 SGHDT and CDR2 YYEEEE. The CDR3 sequence is 15 residues long. CDR3 loop: CASSLAGRDTGELFF. As DNA, the CDR3 is TGTGCCAGCAGCTTGGCCGGCAGGGATACCGGGGAGCTGTTTTTT.

The chain employs TRBV5-1 and TRBJ1-1, with 7 bases identical to TRBD1. The CDR3 runs 16 residues. Trimming at V came to 4 bases and at J to 1 base, leaving 10 bases not matched to a gene. Germline CDR1 SGHRS, CDR2 YFSETQ. The CDR3 DNA reads as TGCGCCAGCAGCATAAGGGACAGATTAGAGAACACTGAAGCTTTCTTT. Translating gives CASSIRDRLENTEAFF.

A word on this clone: At one end, the junction sequence differs from germline, possibly due to a read error. V gene TRBV7-9 combines with J gene TRBJ2-7, with D tentatively TRBD1 (5 bases). Looked up from germline, CDR1 is SEHNR and CDR2 is FQNEAQ (reference sequence). The CDR3 length is 13 residues. CDR3 coding DNA: TGTTCCAGCAGCTTTAAGGGGTACTACGAGCAGTACTTC. Protein sequence: CSSSFKGYYEQYF.